A single sample is the source of the 23 T cell receptor beta chains below, sequenced in a study of cytomegalovirus exposure and HLA in healthy donors (dated by TCRdb to about 2017). Libraries were made using the immunoSEQ multiplex PCR assay. The multiplex PCR relied on a mix of 60 forward primers for TCR Vbeta segments and 13 reverse primers for TCR Jbeta segments. TCRdb obtained this table from immuneACCESS and retained in-frame rearrangements with V and J assigned. These tables miss some clones; where compared with another copy, unresolved V genes account for less than half of the shortfall, and the remainder is unexplained. Within this sample are 160,000 or so clones, with around 76% of them counted one time only. 1% of the sample is held by the ten biggest clonotypes. The sample comprised PBMCs. These receptors were taken from a woman in her thirties or forties in good health and CMV-seronegative.

J is TRBJ1-1 and V is TRBV18, with unresolved D. Germline assignment: CDR1 KGHSH and CDR2 LQKENI. V lost 2 bases, J lost 8 bases, and 9 bases lay in between. The CDR3 has 12 residues. The DNA of the CDR3 is TGTGCCAGCTCACCAGCGGGGAGGGAAGCTTTCTTT. This sequence encodes CASSPAGREAFF.

This rearrangement joins TRBV18 to TRBJ2-7, with D maybe TRBD2 (7 bases). This CDR3 is 15 amino acids long. V gave up 6 bases and J gave up 7 bases, with 22 bases separating them. Germline V gene data show CDR1 as KGHSH and CDR2 as LQKENI. CDR3 sequence (DNA): TGTGCCAGCTCCCGCTTGGGGGGGCAGGCGGGGGAGCAGTACTTC. This translates into CASSRLGGQAGEQYF.

This chain uses TRBV30 with TRBJ2-1; TRBD2 matches 14 bases. In germline, CDR1 is GTSNPN, CDR2 SVGIG (reference sequence). Germline trimming cut 2 bases from V and 7 bases from J; bases unmatched to any gene: 7. There are 16 residues in the CDR3. DNA of the CDR3: TGTGCCTGGAGTCCGCCAGGACTAGCGGGAGGTAATGAGCAGTTCTTC. Its protein product is CAWSPPGLAGGNEQFF.

The chain joins TRBV2 to TRBJ2-3; 8 positions match TRBD2. Germline lookup yields CDR1 SNHLY and CDR2 FYNNEI. The ends lost 4 bases at V and 0 bases at J; junction bases unmatched: 9. This CDR3 comprises 17 residues. CDR3 coding DNA: TGTGCCAGCAGTGCGACGGTTAGCGGGGCGAGCACAGATACGCAGTATTTT. This encodes CASSATVSGASTDTQYF.

This chain connects TRBV7-9 to TRBJ1-2; D is uncertain. The CDR3 loop spans 14 amino acids. CDR1 is SEHNR and CDR2 is FQNEAQ in the germline V gene (reference sequence). V was shortened by 5 bases and J by 4 bases, with 14 bases between the two germline ends. The CDR3 DNA sequence: TGTGCCAGCAGCCTAACTACGGGTGCCTATGGCTACACCTTC. This gives the protein CASSLTTGAYGYTF. Supplemented by reference TRBV7-9 and TRBJ1-2, the full variable domain reads DTGVSQNPRHKITKRGQNVTFRCDPISEHNRLYWYRQTLGQGPEFLTYFQNEAQLEKSRLLSDRFSAERPKGSFSTLEIQRTEQGDSAMYLCASSLTTGAYGYTFGSGTRLTVV.

The chain employs TRBV7-9 and TRBJ1-2; weak D call: TRBD1 (5 bases). The V gene's germline CDR1 is SEHNR and CDR2 FQNEAQ (reference sequence). The V and J ends lost 5 bases and 8 bases respectively, with 15 bases between them. This CDR3 spans 13 amino acids. CDR3 sequence reads: CASSPGGSGGYTF. CDR3 nucleotide sequence: TGTGCCAGCAGCCCGGGGGGGAGCGGAGGCTACACCTTC. Looking up the rest from reference TRBV7-9 and TRBJ1-2 gives the full variable domain: DTGVSQNPRHKITKRGQNVTFRCDPISEHNRLYWYRQTLGQGPEFLTYFQNEAQLEKSRLLSDRFSAERPKGSFSTLEIQRTEQGDSAMYLCASSPGGSGGYTFGSGTRLTVV.

V is TRBV10-3 and J is TRBJ2-1; tentative D call: TRBD1 (6 bases). Germline assignment: CDR1 ENHRY and CDR2 SYGVKD. The CDR3 runs 16 residues. V was trimmed by 0 bases and J by 3 bases, leaving 12 bases between them. The CDR3 here is CAISESTGDLYNEQFF. The CDR3 DNA follows: TGTGCCATCAGTGAGTCGACAGGCGACCTCTACAATGAGCAGTTCTTC.

The chain employs TRBV19 and TRBJ1-2, with unresolved D. CDR3 size: 12 residues. V lost 5 bases and J lost 4, with 8 bases in between. The germline gives CDR1 LNHDA, CDR2 SQIVND (reference sequence). The CDR3 nucleotides are TGTGCCAGTAGTCGCGAGGTCTATGGCTACACCTTC. It is translated as CASSREVYGYTF.

The V gene is TRBV5-1, the J gene TRBJ2-3, with 9 bases identical to TRBD1. Germline CDR1 SGHRS, CDR2 YFSETQ. V gave up 0 bases and J gave up 6 bases; unmatched junction bases: 5. This CDR3 contains 15 residues. CDR3 DNA: TGCGCCAGCAGCTTGGAGGGACAGGGTAGGGATACGCAGTATTTT. Amino acid sequence: CASSLEGQGRDTQYF. Variable domain in full (rest from reference TRBV5-1 and TRBJ2-3): KAGVTQTPRYLIKTRGQQVTLSCSPISGHRSVSWYQQTPGQGLQFLFEYFSETQRNKGNFPGRFSGRQFSNSRSEMNVSTLELGDSALYLCASSLEGQGRDTQYFGPGTRLTVL.

This clone was found once. This chain joins TRBV19 and TRBJ2-1; 7 bases map to TRBD1. CDR3 size: 14 residues. Trimming took 2 bases from V and 6 from J; bases not matched to a gene: 4. Germline CDR1 reads LNHDA; CDR2 reads SQIVND (reference sequence). The CDR3 bases are TGTGCCAGTAGTATAAGACAGGGAATCAATGAGCAGTTCTTC. Translated, it gives CASSIRQGINEQFF.

The rearrangement links TRBV7-3 to TRBJ2-3, with D possibly being TRBD2 (6 bases). Germline V gene sequence: CDR1 SGHTA, CDR2 FQGTGA. The CDR3 runs 14 residues. Trimming stripped 2 bases from V and 0 bases from J, with 6 bases between. Written as DNA, the CDR3 is TGTGCCAGCAGCTTAGGGACTAGCACAGATACGCAGTATTTT. Translating gives CASSLGTSTDTQYF.

The J gene is TRBJ1-2, the V gene TRBV5-1; weak D call: TRBD1 (5 bases). This CDR3 has 15 amino acids. V was cut by 3 bases and J by 4 bases, with 16 bases left in between. Germline values: CDR1 SGHRS, CDR2 YFSETQ. The CDR3 loop is CASSSMTDGGYGYTF. CDR3 coding DNA: TGCGCCAGCAGCTCCATGACAGATGGTGGCTATGGCTACACCTTC.

This clone was detected only a few times. The chain joins TRBV9 to TRBJ2-7, with TRBD2 matching over 12 bases. The CDR3 contains 16 residues. Per germline, CDR1 SGDLS and CDR2 YYNGEE. V lost 4 bases and J lost 7; bases outside the gene matches: 12. The CDR3 region is CASSPSGGGASGEQYF. CDR3 DNA sequence: TGTGCCAGCAGCCCTAGCGGGGGGGGCGCATCGGGGGAGCAGTACTTC.

This clone was seen a few times. The V and J genes are TRBV5-1 and TRBJ2-1; a weak D match, TRBD1 (5 bases). CDR1 SGHRS and CDR2 YFSETQ come from the germline V gene. The CDR3 extends over 14 amino acids. V lost 4 bases and J 7 bases, leaving 15 bases between the germline ends. The CDR3 region has the DNA TGCGCCAGCAGCAGGGGAAGTAGCCCGAATGAGCAGTTCTTC. It specifies CASSRGSSPNEQFF.

This rearrangement joins TRBV5-1 to TRBJ1-2, with D possibly being TRBD1 (6 bases). Looked up from germline, CDR1 is SGHRS and CDR2 is YFSETQ. This CDR3 is built from 15 residues. V dropped 0 bases and J dropped 2 bases, with 11 bases sitting between them. The CDR3 DNA sequence: TGCGCCAGCAGCTTGGGTGTGGACAGAAACTATGGCTACACCTTC. Amino acid sequence: CASSLGVDRNYGYTF.

This clone was recorded a few times. The chain uses TRBV5-1 and TRBJ2-2; D gene ambiguous. The length of the CDR3 is 17 residues. Germline CDR1 SGHRS, CDR2 YFSETQ. Between the trimmed V and J ends, which lost 2 bases and 2 bases, there was a span of 16 bases. This CDR3 reads CASSFRVSSDNTGELFF. CDR3 nucleotide sequence: TGCGCCAGCAGCTTCCGGGTCAGCTCTGATAACACCGGGGAGCTGTTTTTT.

The rearrangement joins TRBV7-9 to TRBJ1-1, with 9 positions matching TRBD1. With V trimmed by 1 base and J by 0 bases, 0 bases remained unmatched. Germline-derived CDR1 and CDR2 are SEHNR and FQNEAQ (reference sequence). The CDR3 is made up of 15 amino acids. The CDR3 sequence: CASSLGTGVNTEAFF. The CDR3 bases are TGTGCCAGCAGCTTAGGGACAGGGGTGAACACTGAAGCTTTCTTT.

The sample holds one count of this clone. The V gene is TRBV5-1, the J gene TRBJ2-7; 14 bases match TRBD2. V lost 4 bases to trimming and J lost 6 bases; unmatched junction nucleotides: 3. The CDR3 runs 14 residues. Looked up from germline, CDR1 is SGHRS and CDR2 is YFSETQ. The CDR3 loop is CASSRTSGRFEQYF. In DNA, the CDR3 is TGCGCCAGCAGCCGGACTAGCGGGAGGTTCGAGCAGTACTTC. The full variable domain, with the rest looked up from reference TRBV5-1 and TRBJ2-7, is KAGVTQTPRYLIKTRGQQVTLSCSPISGHRSVSWYQQTPGQGLQFLFEYFSETQRNKGNFPGRFSGRQFSNSRSEMNVSTLELGDSALYLCASSRTSGRFEQYFGPGTRLTVT.

The chain links TRBV7-9 to TRBJ2-7, with 8 bases identical to TRBD2. After removal of 5 bases from V and 4 bases from J, the junction contained 16 bases not matched to a gene. The CDR3 consists of 17 residues. Germline loops: CDR1 SEHNR, CDR2 FQNEAQ (reference sequence). CDR3 residues: CASSPPAGGHLGYEQYF. CDR3 in DNA: TGTGCCAGCAGCCCCCCGGCGGGAGGCCACTTAGGTTACGAGCAGTACTTC.

This clone was detected once. This chain connects TRBV6-6 to TRBJ1-1; maybe TRBD1 (6 bases). Trimming cost V 5 bases and J 1 base, with 8 bases left between them. Germline V CDR1 and CDR2: MNHNY, SVGAGI (reference sequence). This CDR3 contains 13 residues. CDR3 in DNA: TGTGCCAGCAGTGCCAGGGGGAACACTGAAGCTTTCTTT. Encoded protein: CASSARGNTEAFF.

The rearrangement uses TRBV7-2 and TRBJ1-5; a weak D match, TRBD1 (6 bases). Trimming pared 4 bases from V and 5 bases from J, leaving 12 bases between. The CDR3 contains 14 residues. Germline V gives CDR1 SGHTA, CDR2 FQGNSA. The CDR3 sequence: CASSSADSDQPQHF. For the CDR3, the DNA is TGTGCCAGCAGCTCGGCGGACAGTGATCAGCCCCAGCATTTT.

This clone was observed a handful of times. The rearrangement links TRBV19 to TRBJ2-7; D possibly corresponds to TRBD1 (5 bases). Trimming stripped 1 base from V and 2 bases from J, with 9 bases between. The CDR3 sequence is 14 residues long. The germline V gene has CDR1 LNHDA and CDR2 SQIVND (reference sequence). The CDR3 nucleotides are TGTGCCAGTAGTATAGCTCTAGGGGCCTACGAGCAGTACTTC. Its protein product is CASSIALGAYEQYF. The entire variable domain, with the rest obtained from reference TRBV19 and TRBJ2-7, is as follows: DGGITQSPKYLFRKEGQNVTLSCEQNLNHDAMYWYRQDPGQGLRLIYYSQIVNDFQKGDIAEGYSVSREKKESFPLTVTSAQKNPTAFYLCASSIALGAYEQYFGPGTRLTVT.

V gene TRBV28 combines with J gene TRBJ1-5, with 9 bases matching TRBD1. Germline assignment: CDR1 MDHEN and CDR2 SYDVKM. Losses at the gene ends were 6 bases for V and 1 base for J; bases not matched to a gene: 7. The CDR3 totals 16 residues. CDR3 protein: CASRYTGGLSNQPQHF. The CDR3 DNA reads TGTGCCAGCAGGTATACAGGGGGCCTAAGCAATCAGCCCCAGCATTTT.